The text below deals with one T cell receptor beta chain. Its specificity is not known. The junction had 8 bases not matched to a gene; V was cut back by 7 bases and J by 2 bases. Germline values: CDR1 MNHNS, CDR2 SASEGT. The CDR3 runs 14 residues. The record originates from a study of CD8 T cells in Susac syndrome. Reverse transcription of 0.5 to 1 ug RNA was performed with random hexamers. TCRdb reprocessed the immunoSEQ multiplex PCR reads with MiXCR, giving one entry per CDR3 protein. Here the sample spans some 100,000 distinct CDR3 sequences, 95% being singletons. General study points: It was in TEMRA cells and active patients that Susac CD8+ clonal expansion peaked.

The genes are TRBV6-1 and TRBJ2-7, with 7 nucleotides matching TRBD2. Source material: CD8+ T cells from PBMCs. This receptor was taken from a human donor with Susac syndrome. The CDR3 sequence is CASIQPGTTYEQYF. In DNA, the CDR3 is TGTGCCAGCATCCAACCCGGGACTACCTACGAGCAGTACTTC.